What follows is one TCR beta chain and its context. Its antigen is not known. The data were obtained in a study of CD4+ T cells in melanoma. Study results and caveats: CD8+ T cell, macrophage and B cell function reportedly correlated with neoantigen-specific CD4+ T cells. In melanoma, neoantigen-specific CD4+ T cells reportedly differed in differentiation state.

The data were produced by immunoSEQ multiplex PCR, yet TCRdb's version contains in-frame clones alone and is incomplete. In the table there are more than 12,000 clones, approximately 80% of which are singletons. The CDR3 runs 14 residues. Per the germline V gene, CDR1 is MGHRA and CDR2 is YSYEKL. The V gene lost 0 bases and the J gene lost 4 bases, with 9 bases spanning the gap. This TCR derives from a human donor with melanoma. V gene TRBV4-1 combines with J gene TRBJ1-1, with D unclear. The specimen was cells from a culture (not recorded whether cultured in vitro). The CDR3 coding sequence is TGCGCCAGCAGCCAAGAGGCGGGGAGCACTGAAGCTTTCTTT. Translated, it gives CASSQEAGSTEAFF.